Following are 7 T cell receptor beta chains from one sample sequenced in a study of cytomegalovirus exposure and HLA in healthy donors. The study ran its PCR with 60 Vbeta and 13 Jbeta primers. The repertoire was sequenced with immunoSEQ multiplex PCR; TCRdb's copy has only in-frame clones and lacks some. The sample consists of 150,000 or so clones, about three quarters of them appearing once. Sequenced material: PBMCs. The receptors come from a man in his forties or fifties in good health and CMV-seropositive.

The chain uses TRBV27 and TRBJ1-1; D perhaps matches TRBD1 (6 bases). Per the germline V gene, CDR1 is MNHEY and CDR2 is SMNVEV (reference sequence). Trimming shortened V by 2 bases and J by 2 bases, and 15 bases separated the two germline ends. The CDR3 has 16 amino acids. CDR3 loop: CASSLVSGAYNTEAFF. The CDR3, as DNA: TGTGCCAGCAGTTTAGTGTCAGGGGCCTACAACACTGAAGCTTTCTTT.

The chain couples TRBV27 to TRBJ1-1; possible D gene TRBD1, 6 bases. The V end was cut by 2 bases, the J end by 4 bases, with 14 bases between. The germline CDR1 and CDR2 sequences are MNHEY and SMNVEV (reference sequence). CDR3 size: 15 residues. This CDR3 is CASSLGATGFTEAFF. The CDR3 DNA sequence: TGTGCCAGCAGTTTAGGGGCCACAGGGTTCACTGAAGCTTTCTTT.

The chain joins TRBV14 to TRBJ2-3, with 10 bases lining up with TRBD2. The CDR3 covers 15 residues. Germline CDR1 SGHDN, CDR2 FVKESK. The trim removed 4 bases at V and 6 bases at J, leaving 7 bases unmatched. CDR3 sequence reads: CASSPSGRVSDTQYF. In nucleotides, the CDR3 is TGTGCCAGCAGCCCAAGCGGGAGGGTATCCGATACGCAGTATTTT.

This chain joins TRBV11-2 and TRBJ2-1; 8 bases align to TRBD1. Germline values: CDR1 SGHAT, CDR2 FQNNGV. This CDR3 spans 15 amino acids. Germline trimming cut 5 bases from V and 2 bases from J; bases unmatched to any gene: 5. In DNA, the CDR3 is TGTGCCAGCAGCCTGGGACAGGCAACCTACAATGAGCAGTTCTTC. Translated, it gives CASSLGQATYNEQFF.

The V call is TRBV9, the J call TRBJ2-5; D unresolved. The DNA end is more similar to TRBJ2-7, so the J call may be wrong. The germline V gene encodes CDR1 SGDLS and CDR2 YYNGEE. The length of the CDR3 is 15 residues. DNA for the CDR3: TGTGCCAGCAGCGTAGGTGGTGGCGGTGCCTACGAGCAGTACTTC. Protein sequence: CASSVGGGGAYEQYF.

With regard to this clone: The same CDR3 arises from other DNA sequences in this sample as well. V and J are TRBV7-9 and TRBJ2-3, with 8 bases fitting TRBD1. Germline V gives CDR1 SEHNR, CDR2 FQNEAQ (reference sequence). The V and J ends lost 1 base and 0 bases, in that order; junction bases with no gene match: 3. CDR3 length: 16 amino acids. The chain's CDR3 is CASSLGWTGSTDTQYF. The CDR3 region has the DNA TGTGCCAGCAGCTTAGGGTGGACAGGGAGCACAGATACGCAGTATTTT.

The V and J genes are TRBV2 and TRBJ2-7; D is unclear. V lost 4 bases and J 4 bases, leaving 5 bases between the germline ends. The CDR3 totals 11 residues. Germline values: CDR1 SNHLY, CDR2 FYNNEI. CDR3 coding DNA: TGTGCCAGCAGTGTTCAGTACGAGCAGTACTTC. Translated: CASSVQYEQYF.